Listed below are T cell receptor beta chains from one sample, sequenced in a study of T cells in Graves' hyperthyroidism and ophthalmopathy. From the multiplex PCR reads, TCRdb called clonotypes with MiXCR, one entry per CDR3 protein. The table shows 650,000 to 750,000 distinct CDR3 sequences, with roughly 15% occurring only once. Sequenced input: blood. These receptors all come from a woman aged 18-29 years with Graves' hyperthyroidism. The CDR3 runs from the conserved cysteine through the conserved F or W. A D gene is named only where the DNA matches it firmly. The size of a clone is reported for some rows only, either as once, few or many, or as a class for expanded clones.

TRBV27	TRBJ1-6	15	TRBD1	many	CASSPLTGTNSPLHF	TGTGCCAGCAGTCCCCTGACAGGGACTAACTCACCCCTCCACTTT
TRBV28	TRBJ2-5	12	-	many	CASGGDQETQYF	TGTGCCTCCGGAGGGGATCAGGAGACCCAGTACTTC
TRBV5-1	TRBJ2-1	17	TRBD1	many	CASSYRASGTANNEQFF	TGCGCCAGCAGCTACCGCGCCTCCGGGACAGCAAACAATGAGCAGTTCTTC
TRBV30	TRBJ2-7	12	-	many	CAWSAEVGVEYF	TGTGCCTGGAGTGCCGAGGTCGGGGTAGAGTACTTC
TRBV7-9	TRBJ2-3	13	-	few	CASSLGHSDTQYF	TGTGCCAGCAGCTTAGGGCATTCGGATACGCAGTATTTT
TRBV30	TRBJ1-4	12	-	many	CAWQNPREKLFF	TGTGCCTGGCAAAACCCCAGGGAAAAACTGTTTTTT
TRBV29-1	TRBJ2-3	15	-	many	CSVRDAAGSRDTQYF	TGCAGCGTTCGAGATGCGGCGGGATCTCGGGATACGCAGTATTTT
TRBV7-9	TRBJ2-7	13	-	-	CASRKETTNEQYF	TGTGCCAGCAGGAAAGAGACAACAAACGAGCAGTACTTC
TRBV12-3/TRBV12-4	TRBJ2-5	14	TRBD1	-	CASSLGTQGETQYF	TGTGCCAGCAGTTTGGGGACCCAGGGGGAGACCCAATACTTC
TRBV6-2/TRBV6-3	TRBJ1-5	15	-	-	CASSSGRGGNQPQHF	TGTGCCAGCAGCAGTGGACGAGGCGGCAATCAGCCCCAGCATTTT
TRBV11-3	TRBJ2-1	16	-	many	CASSLPRLERPNEQFF	TGTGCCAGCAGCTTACCCCGACTAGAGAGACCCAATGAGCAGTTCTTC
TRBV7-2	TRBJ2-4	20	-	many	CASSLRLDWPTVTPKNIQYF	TGTGCCAGCAGCTTAAGATTGGACTGGCCGACAGTCACACCCAAAAACATTCAGTACTTC
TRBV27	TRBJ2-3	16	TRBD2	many	CASARGLAGGTDTQYF	TGTGCCAGCGCTCGGGGACTAGCGGGAGGAACAGATACGCAGTATTTT
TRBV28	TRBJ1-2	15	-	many	CASSFPGQGVYGYTF	TGTGCCAGCAGTTTCCCGGGGCAAGGAGTATATGGCTACACCTTC
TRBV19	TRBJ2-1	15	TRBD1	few	CASSDRDRESGEQFF	TGTGCCAGTAGTGATCGGGACAGGGAAAGTGGTGAGCAGTTCTTC
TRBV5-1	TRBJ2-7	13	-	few	CASSGPVSYEQYF	TGCGCCAGCAGCGGGCCGGTCTCCTACGAGCAGTACTTC
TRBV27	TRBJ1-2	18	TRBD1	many	CASRPTRDRVIWVYGYTF	TGTGCCAGCAGACCCACCCGGGACAGGGTAATATGGGTCTATGGCTACACCTTC
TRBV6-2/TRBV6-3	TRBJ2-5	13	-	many	CASSPREGVTQYF	TGTGCCAGCAGTCCTAGGGAGGGGGTGACCCAGTACTTC
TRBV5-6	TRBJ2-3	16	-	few	CASSLGPRRSTDTQYF	TGTGCCAGCAGCTTGGGACCTAGAAGGAGCACAGATACGCAGTATTTT
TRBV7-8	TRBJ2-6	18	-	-	CASSLERVSSSGANVLTF	TGTGCCAGCAGCTTAGAAAGGGTCTCCTCTTCTGGGGCCAACGTCCTGACTTTC
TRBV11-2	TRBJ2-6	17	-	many	CASSLVIQASGANVLTF	TGTGCCAGCAGCTTAGTCATCCAGGCATCTGGGGCCAACGTCCTGACTTTC
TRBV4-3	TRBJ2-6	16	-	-	CASSQLNPSGANVLTF	TGCGCCAGCAGCCAACTAAACCCCTCTGGGGCCAACGTCCTGACTTTC
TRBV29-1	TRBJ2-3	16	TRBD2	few	CSVDGLASGSFDTQYF	TGCAGCGTTGATGGTCTCGCTAGCGGGAGTTTTGATACGCAGTATTTT
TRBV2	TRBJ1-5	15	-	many	CASSEWAGANQPQHF	TGTGCCAGCAGTGAATGGGCGGGGGCGAATCAGCCCCAGCATTTT
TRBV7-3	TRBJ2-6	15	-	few	CASSSAASGANVLTF	TGTGCCAGCAGCTCTGCGGCTTCTGGGGCCAACGTCCTGACTTTC
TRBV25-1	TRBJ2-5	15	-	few	CASSDPTSVGETQYF	TGTGCCAGCAGTGACCCGACTAGTGTTGGAGAGACCCAGTACTTC
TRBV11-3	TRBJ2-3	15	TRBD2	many	CASSLGLAPTDTQYF	TGTGCCAGCAGCCTGGGACTAGCGCCCACAGATACGCAGTATTTT
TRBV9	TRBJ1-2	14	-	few	CASSLKRANYGYTF	TGTGCCAGCAGCTTAAAGAGAGCTAACTATGGCTACACCTTC
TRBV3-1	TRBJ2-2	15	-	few	CASSPQAGHTGELFF	TGTGCCAGCAGCCCTCAGGCGGGGCACACCGGGGAGCTGTTTTTT